This T cell receptor beta chain is from a study of OX40 agonist ivuxolimab in advanced cancers. Study information: Having had anti-PD-1, anti-PD-L1 or anti-CTLA-4 therapy before was allowed, and more than 35% had some. Findings and caveats of the study: Antigens targeted by the expanded peripheral T cells were not determined.

A word on this clone: What it binds is not known.

The assay was immunoSEQ multiplex PCR, and TCRdb's table has in-frame clones only and misses some. The sample carries approximately 30,000 clones, 82% recorded once. The CDR3 is 15 residues long. Germline CDR1 GTSNPN, CDR2 SVGIG (reference sequence). The ends were cut back, 0 bases at V and 4 bases at J, with 13 bases in the middle. The chain combines TRBV30 with TRBJ2-1; D is unclear. The starting material was CD4+ or CD8+ T cells sorted from blood, obtained in a trial of the OX40 agonist ivuxolimab. This clonotype originated in an adult with an advanced solid tumor such as melanoma, head and neck, liver or kidney cancer. The CDR3 coding sequence is TGTGCCTGGAGTGTACCCGGCGGCCTATACAATGAGCAGTTCTTC. It encodes CAWSVPGGLYNEQFF.